This is a list of T cell receptor beta chains from one sample in a study of cytomegalovirus exposure and HLA in healthy donors. Data came from immunoSEQ multiplex PCR; TCRdb stores just in-frame clones and leaves some out. The table lists about 190,000 clones, roughly 86% of them singletons. The sequenced sample was PBMCs. These receptor sequences come from a woman aged 18-29 years in good health and CMV-seronegative. Both conserved end residues are part of each CDR3. D genes are given only for firm matches. Some rows have no size entry. The others give once, few or many, or a class for an expanded clone.

V	length	size	J	D	DNA	CDR3
TRBV9	14	NA	TRBJ2-5	NA	TGTGCCAGCAGCGTATCAACTGCCCAAGAGACCCAGTACTTC	CASSVSTAQETQYF
TRBV18	14	NA	TRBJ1-1	NA	TGTGCCAGCTCACCAAGGACAGAGAACACTGAAGCTTTCTTT	CASSPRTENTEAFF
TRBV19	13	NA	TRBJ1-2	NA	TGTGCCAGTAGTATAACAACTAACTATGGCTACACCTTC	CASSITTNYGYTF
TRBV30	16	few	TRBJ2-1	NA	TGTGCCTGGAGTGAGTCCAGGTCCTGGTCCTACAATGAGCAGTTCTTC	CAWSESRSWSYNEQFF
TRBV10-2	12	NA	TRBJ1-2	NA	TGCGCCAGCGCTGGACAGAACTATGGCTACACCTTC	CASAGQNYGYTF
TRBV6-1	13	NA	TRBJ1-4	NA	TGTGCCAGCAGTGAAGTGCAGTCGGAAAAACTGTTTTTT	CASSEVQSEKLFF
TRBV12-5	15	once	TRBJ2-1	NA	TGTGCTAGTGGTTTGGTCCTGGACGCGGGGAATGAGCAGTTCTTC	CASGLVLDAGNEQFF
TRBV28	15	NA	TRBJ1-1	TRBD1	TGTGCCAGTAGAGCTCCGGGACAGGGGCCCACTGAAGCTTTCTTT	CASRAPGQGPTEAFF
TRBV19	16	few	TRBJ1-5	NA	TGTGCCAGTAGCTATGGACAGTTAGTATCCGGTCAGCCCCAGCATTTT	CASSYGQLVSGQPQHF
TRBV5-4	15	once	TRBJ1-2	NA	TGTGCCAGCAGCTTGGGGGACCGGGACACCTATGGCTACACCTTC	CASSLGDRDTYGYTF
TRBV12-5	16	NA	TRBJ2-7	NA	TGTGCTAGTGGTTTGGTCTCTAGGGGCACGGGTAGGGAGCAGTACTTC	CASGLVSRGTGREQYF
TRBV18	15	NA	TRBJ2-3	TRBD2	TGTGCCAGCTCGATCCGGACTAGCGGGACAGATACGCAGTATTTT	CASSIRTSGTDTQYF
TRBV15	17	NA	TRBJ1-3	TRBD1	TGTGCCACCACCGAAAAAGGGGGCCGGGTCTCTGGAAACACCATATATTTT	CATTEKGGRVSGNTIYF
TRBV11-2	14	NA	TRBJ2-5	NA	TGTGCCAGCAGCAGAACCACAGGGCAGGAGACCCAGTACTTC	CASSRTTGQETQYF
TRBV4-1	16	NA	TRBJ2-5	TRBD2	TGCGCCAGCAGCCAACCCAGCTTAGCGGGACAAGAGACCCAGTACTTC	CASSQPSLAGQETQYF
TRBV7-8	18	NA	TRBJ2-3	TRBD1	TGTGCCAGCAGCTTAGACTTGTCCGGGACAGGGTCGTTAGATACGCAGTATTTT	CASSLDLSGTGSLDTQYF
TRBV27	18	NA	TRBJ2-7	NA	TGTGCCAGCAGTCTCTTTGGTATTGGTCTGGGCTCTTCCTACGAGCAGTACTTC	CASSLFGIGLGSSYEQYF
TRBV28	13	few	TRBJ1-2	NA	TGTGCCAGCAGTTTAGTCAGGGTTAGCGGCTACACCTTC	CASSLVRVSGYTF
TRBV12-5	13	NA	TRBJ2-3	NA	TGTGCTAGTGGTTTCCGGGACTTTTATACGCAGTATTTT	CASGFRDFYTQYF
TRBV2	15	NA	TRBJ1-4	NA	TGTGCCAGCAGTGAACGGAGGAGCAATAATGAAAAACTGTTTTTT	CASSERRSNNEKLFF
TRBV5-1	15	NA	TRBJ1-2	NA	TGCGCCAGCAGCTTGGAGTTAGGAGGACAGTCTCTTCTCACCTTC	CASSLELGGQSLLTF
TRBV25-1	16	few	TRBJ2-3	TRBD1	TGTGCCAGCAGTGAAGGGCAGGGGGCCCGCACAGATACGCAGTATTTT	CASSEGQGARTDTQYF
TRBV9	15	NA	TRBJ1-4	TRBD1	TGTGCCAGCAGCGTCCCGGGACAGGGTAATGAAAAACTGTTTTTT	CASSVPGQGNEKLFF
TRBV9	13	NA	TRBJ2-3	NA	TGTGCCAGCAACAGTGGGTTCACAGATACGCAGTATTTT	CASNSGFTDTQYF
TRBV4-1	16	NA	TRBJ2-5	NA	TGCGCCAGCAGCCATCTTTCCTCGTTTGCAGTAGAGACCCAGTACTTC	CASSHLSSFAVETQYF
TRBV28	15	NA	TRBJ2-7	TRBD2	TGTGCCAGCAGTTTAGGAGGACTAGCGGGAGACGAGCAGTACTTC	CASSLGGLAGDEQYF
TRBV11-2	16	NA	TRBJ1-4	NA	TGTGCCAGCAGCTTACTGTCCGGCAGGAATAATGAAAAACTGTTTTTT	CASSLLSGRNNEKLFF
TRBV7-3	15	NA	TRBJ2-7	NA	TGTGCCAGCAGCTTAAGTCCCCTAGTCAGCTACGAGCAGTACTTC	CASSLSPLVSYEQYF
TRBV6-1	14	NA	TRBJ2-3	NA	TGTGCCAGCAGTCTACCTGGGGCCCCAGATACGCAGTATTTT	CASSLPGAPDTQYF
TRBV28	15	NA	TRBJ1-2	NA	TGTGCCAGCACGCCGGTAGGGGAGGGACGCTATGGCTACACCTTC	CASTPVGEGRYGYTF
TRBV7-2	15	NA	TRBJ2-2	NA	TGTGCCAGCAGCCCAACTGGGGCGTACACCGGGGAGCTGTTTTTT	CASSPTGAYTGELFF
TRBV5-1	13	few	TRBJ1-1	NA	TGCGCCAGCAGCAGGCAGGGGAACACTGAAGCTTTCTTT	CASSRQGNTEAFF
TRBV6-5	15	NA	TRBJ2-5	TRBD1	TGTGCCAGCAGTTTGTCCCGGACAGGGGAAGAGACCCAGTACTTC	CASSLSRTGEETQYF
TRBV4-1	16	NA	TRBJ1-4	TRBD1	TGCGCCAGCAGCCGGACACAGGGGGGGACGGGAGAAAAACTGTTTTTT	CASSRTQGGTGEKLFF
TRBV4-1	13	NA	TRBJ2-5	TRBD2	TGCGCCAGCGGGACTACCATACAAGAGACCCAGTACTTC	CASGTTIQETQYF
TRBV5-1	13	NA	TRBJ2-5	TRBD2	TGCGCCAGCAAAGCGGGGGGGCGCGAGACCCAGTACTTC	CASKAGGRETQYF
TRBV5-1	13	few	TRBJ1-5	TRBD1	TGCGCCAGCAGCTTGGGAGGGGGCCAGCCCCAGCATTTT	CASSLGGGQPQHF
TRBV4-1	16	NA	TRBJ1-1	TRBD1	TGCGCCAGCAGTCACAGGGGAGGATATCCGAACACTGAAGCTTTCTTT	CASSHRGGYPNTEAFF
TRBV10-1	13	NA	TRBJ1-4	NA	TGCGCCAGCAGTTCCGGAGCTAATGAAAAACTGTTTTTT	CASSSGANEKLFF
TRBV10-2	13	NA	TRBJ2-5	NA	TGCGCCAGCAGTGAGTCCGAACTTGGGACCCAGTACTTC	CASSESELGTQYF
TRBV10-2	13	NA	TRBJ2-1	TRBD2	TGCGCCAGCAGTTTGCGAGCGGGAGTTGAGCAGTTCTTC	CASSLRAGVEQFF
TRBV2	16	NA	TRBJ2-1	TRBD2	TGTGCCAGCAGGAACCTTGGCGGGGGTCTGGGGAATGAGCAGTTCTTC	CASRNLGGGLGNEQFF
TRBV21-1	19	once	TRBJ1-6	NA	TGTGCCAGCAGCAACACAGGGGGAAGGAGAGGGTCCTATAATTCACCCCTCCACTTT	CASSNTGGRRGSYNSPLHF
TRBV7-2	17	NA	TRBJ2-2	TRBD1	TGTGCCAGCAGCTGGGACAGGGAGTCCCCGAACACCGGGGAGCTGTTTTTT	CASSWDRESPNTGELFF
TRBV14	20	NA	TRBJ2-1	TRBD2	TGTGCCAGCAGCCAAGCAGCGGGAGGATTAAAGGGGGGGCAGTACAATGAGCAGTTCTTC	CASSQAAGGLKGGQYNEQFF
TRBV29-1	13	NA	TRBJ1-1	TRBD1	TGCAGCGTGATGACAGGGCCGGGGACTGAAGCTTTCTTT	CSVMTGPGTEAFF
TRBV7-9	15	NA	TRBJ1-4	NA	TGTGCCAGCAGCTTAGGCCACACATTCGGGGAAAAACTGTTTTTT	CASSLGHTFGEKLFF
TRBV19	15	NA	TRBJ2-2	TRBD2	TGTGCCAGTAGCGTAGCGGGGGGCCTCACCGGGGAGCTGTTTTTT	CASSVAGGLTGELFF
TRBV5-1	15	NA	TRBJ2-7	TRBD1	TGCGCCAGCAGCTTGAGACAGGGAAACTCCTACGAGCAGTACTTC	CASSLRQGNSYEQYF
TRBV10-1	15	NA	TRBJ2-7	TRBD1	TGCGCCAGCAGTGAACGGACAGGGGGCGTCTACGAGCAGTACTTC	CASSERTGGVYEQYF
TRBV7-6	13	NA	TRBJ1-1	NA	TGTGCCAGCAGCCCCTCTATGTTCGCTGAAGCTTTCTTT	CASSPSMFAEAFF
TRBV5-1	17	NA	TRBJ2-4	TRBD1	TGCGCCAGCAGCTCAAGGACAGGCGATCTAGCCAAAAACATTCAGTACTTC	CASSSRTGDLAKNIQYF
TRBV5-8	15	NA	TRBJ1-3	NA	TGTGCCAGCAGCTCAAACTCACTCTCTGGAAACACCATATATTTT	CASSSNSLSGNTIYF
TRBV4-1	15	NA	TRBJ1-5	NA	TGCGCCAGCAGCCAATTCCCCCCCGGGGATCAGCCCCAGCATTTT	CASSQFPPGDQPQHF
TRBV10-3	14	NA	TRBJ2-1	TRBD1	TGTGCCACCGGGGGACAGGGCACCTACAATGAGCAGTTCTTC	CATGGQGTYNEQFF
TRBV30	15	NA	TRBJ1-3	TRBD1	TGTGCCTGGAGCACACAGGGGTACTCTGGAAACACCATATATTTT	CAWSTQGYSGNTIYF
TRBV7-9	15	NA	TRBJ1-2	TRBD1	TGTGCCAGCAGTTACCAGGGGACAGGGGAGAACATCTACACCTTC	CASSYQGTGENIYTF
TRBV6-4	14	few	TRBJ1-1	NA	TGTGCCAGCAGTGCCGAGGGGGAGAACACTGAAGCTTTCTTT	CASSAEGENTEAFF
TRBV30	18	NA	TRBJ2-7	TRBD2	TGTGCCTGGAGTGTTTGGAGGACTAGCGGGGCCAACCCCTACGAGCAGTACTTC	CAWSVWRTSGANPYEQYF